The present TCR beta chain was sequenced within a study of blood T cell repertoires in COVID-19 (dated by TCRdb to between 2020 and 2021). As for the study more broadly: Collaborator samples came from the United States, Italy and Spain and covered acute and convalescent phases of COVID-19. The dataset comprised deeply sampled blood TCRbeta repertoires from subjects exposed to, actively infected with, or recovered from COVID-19. The samples were drawn from the first 160 participants of the ongoing ImmuneRACE study and from 1,254 subjects provided by 6 global collaborators. The prospective study material was composed of cDNA or gDNA derived from T cells, B-cell-depleted T cells, or PBMCs. Where available, HLA class I and class II types were taken from metadata supplied by the sample provider and were not determined by assay-based typing. The sample metadata nearly always contained a de-identified subject ID, COVID-19 status, age in years and sex. The repertoires were released in a freely available public database meant as a resource for research on the immune response to SARS-CoV-2. Overall study outcomes, separate from this receptor: The amount of clinical and demographic metadata varied by source and participant and was provided uncurated.

On this clone itself: The antigen this receptor binds is unknown. Per-nucleotide qualities are absent, and no much larger clonotype sits a single base away.

TCRbeta CDR3 regions were amplified from genomic DNA by means of the immunoSEQ Assay, a bias-controlled multiplex PCR. On the authors' methods: The number of nucleated cells in each sample was estimated by amplification of reference gene primers within the assay. To quantify the absolute abundance of each unique TCRbeta CDR3 rearrangement, sequence reads were collapsed and filtered. For each sample, productive Simpson clonality was calculated by taking the square root of Simpson's diversity index across productive rearrangements. Held by TCRdb, this immuneACCESS table contains in-frame sequences only and omits some clones. Under half of the omission traces to an unresolved V gene where checked; the cause of the rest is unknown. The DNA was the basis for D and trimming; V, J and clone size are from that table. The sample table records around 290,000 clones; about nine tenths of these occur just once. In total, the top ten clones hold 1.7% of the sample.

Enrolling through a virtual design, the prospective study's participants ranged in age from about 18 to 89 years and lived across about two dozen United States geographic areas. In the prospective study, participants were assigned to cohorts based on the clinical history participants reported in a screening survey and a study questionnaire. For ImmuneRACE Cohort 3, a participant was defined as recovered based on two consecutive negative NP/OP PCR tests, clearance by a healthcare professional, or resolution of symptoms. Each participant in the prospective study had whole blood, serum and a nasopharyngeal or oropharyngeal swab collected by mobile phlebotomists. Additional blood draws and questionnaires over an approximately two-month period could optionally be provided by prospective study participants. Before DNA extraction, blood samples from the prospective study were shipped at room temperature or frozen.

Taken from cysteine to phenylalanine, the CDR3 has 18 residues. Just CDR3 DNA is preserved here, 54 bases in frame from base 1. Sequences GTSNPN (CDR1) and SVGIG (CDR2) are obtained from the germline V gene (reference sequence). V ends up 3 bases short and J 5 bases short, with an unmatched junction base count of 19. Sequenced: PBMCs or T cells enriched from blood (not recorded which). The TCR was taken from a middle-aged woman who had recovered from COVID-19. The chain joins TRBV30 to TRBJ2-3, with 8 bases aligning to TRBD2. The CDR3: CAWRGPPGLELPLDTQYF. The nucleotide sequence is given as TGTGCCTGGAGGGGCCCTCCGGGACTAGAGCTTCCGTTAGATACGCAGTATTTT. Joined to the reference TRBV30 and TRBJ2-3 proteins, this CDR3 gives the full variable domain: SQTIHQWPATLVQPVGSPLSLECTVEGTSNPNLYWYRQAAGRGLQLLFYSVGIGQISSEVPQNLSASRPQDRQFILSSKKLLLSDSGFYLCAWRGPPGLELPLDTQYFGPGTRLTVL.